This entry features one TCR beta chain sequence. The record originates from a study of blood T cell repertoires in COVID-19. The germline CDR1 and CDR2 sequences are LNHDA and SQIVND (reference sequence). CDR3 length: 16 residues. Trimming took 0 bases from V and 3 from J; bases not matched to a gene: 5. This table comes from immunoSEQ multiplex PCR, and its TCRdb copy is limited to in-frame clones, with some not included. The table shows some 180,000 clones, with 81% occurring only once. The sequenced sample consisted of peripheral blood. This receptor was taken from a woman in her thirties or forties with COVID-19, enrolled during active disease. V gene TRBV19 combines with J gene TRBJ2-3; 8 bases agree with TRBD2. The CDR3 sequence is CASSIEGSGTTDTQYF. The CDR3 bases are TGTGCCAGTAGTATAGAGGGTAGCGGGACGACAGATACGCAGTATTTT.